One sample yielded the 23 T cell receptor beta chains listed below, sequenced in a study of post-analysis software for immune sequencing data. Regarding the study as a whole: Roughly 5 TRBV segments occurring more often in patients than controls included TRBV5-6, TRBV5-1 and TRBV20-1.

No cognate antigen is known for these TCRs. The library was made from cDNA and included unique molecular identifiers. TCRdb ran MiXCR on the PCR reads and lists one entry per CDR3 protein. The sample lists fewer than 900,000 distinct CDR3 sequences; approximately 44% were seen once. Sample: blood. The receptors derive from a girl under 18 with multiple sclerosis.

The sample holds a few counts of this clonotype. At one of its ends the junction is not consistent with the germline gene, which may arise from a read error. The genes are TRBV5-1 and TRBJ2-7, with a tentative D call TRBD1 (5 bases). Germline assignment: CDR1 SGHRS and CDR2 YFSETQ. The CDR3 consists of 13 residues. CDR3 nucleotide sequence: TGCGCGAGCAAGGGGTCAACGGCCTACGAGCAGTACTTC. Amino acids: CASKGSTAYEQYF.

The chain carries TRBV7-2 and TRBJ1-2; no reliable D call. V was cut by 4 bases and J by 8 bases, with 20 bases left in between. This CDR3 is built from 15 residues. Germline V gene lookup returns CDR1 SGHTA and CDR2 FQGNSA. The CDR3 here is CASSSQPAEASGYTF. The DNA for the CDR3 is TGTGCCAGCAGCTCCCAGCCGGCGGAGGCGAGCGGCTACACCTTC.

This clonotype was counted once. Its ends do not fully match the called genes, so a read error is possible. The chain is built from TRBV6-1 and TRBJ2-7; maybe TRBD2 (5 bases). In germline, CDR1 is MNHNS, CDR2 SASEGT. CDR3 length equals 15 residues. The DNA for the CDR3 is TGTGTCAGCAGTGAATGGGAGACTACATCGTACGAGCAGTACTTC. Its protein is CVSSEWETTSYEQYF.

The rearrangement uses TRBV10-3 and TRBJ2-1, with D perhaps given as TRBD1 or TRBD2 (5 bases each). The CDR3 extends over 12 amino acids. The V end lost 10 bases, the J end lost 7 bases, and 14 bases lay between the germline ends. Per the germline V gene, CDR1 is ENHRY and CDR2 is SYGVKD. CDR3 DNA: TGTGCCACCAGGGCGGGTGGGAATGAGCAGTTCTTC. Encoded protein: CATRAGGNEQFF.

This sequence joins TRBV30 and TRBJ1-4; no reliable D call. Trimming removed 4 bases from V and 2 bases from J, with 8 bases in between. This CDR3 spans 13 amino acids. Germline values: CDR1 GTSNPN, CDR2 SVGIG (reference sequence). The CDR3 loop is CAWTEYTNEKLFF. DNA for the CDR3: TGTGCCTGGACTGAATATACTAATGAAAAACTGTTTTTT.

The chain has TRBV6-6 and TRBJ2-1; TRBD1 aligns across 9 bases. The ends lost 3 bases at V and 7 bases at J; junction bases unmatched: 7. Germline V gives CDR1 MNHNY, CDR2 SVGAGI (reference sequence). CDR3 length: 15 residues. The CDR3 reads CASSYRDRERNEQFF. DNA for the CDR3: TGTGCCAGCAGTTATCGGGACAGGGAAAGGAATGAGCAGTTCTTC.

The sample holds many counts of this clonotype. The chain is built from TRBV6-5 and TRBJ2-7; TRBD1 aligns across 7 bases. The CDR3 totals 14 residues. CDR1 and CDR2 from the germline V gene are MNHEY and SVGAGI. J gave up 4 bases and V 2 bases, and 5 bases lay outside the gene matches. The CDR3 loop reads CASSYAGTAYEQYF. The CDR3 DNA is TGTGCCAGCAGTTACGCTGGGACAGCTTACGAGCAGTACTTC.

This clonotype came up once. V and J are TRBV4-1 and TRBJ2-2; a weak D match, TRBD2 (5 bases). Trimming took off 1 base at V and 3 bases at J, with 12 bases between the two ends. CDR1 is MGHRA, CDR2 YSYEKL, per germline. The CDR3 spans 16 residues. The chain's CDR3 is CASSQGTPGYTGELFF. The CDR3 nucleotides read TGCGCCAGCAGCCAAGGGACTCCAGGCTACACCGGGGAGCTGTTTTTT.

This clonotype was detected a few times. CDR3 loop: CSARGRGTQETQYF. For the CDR3, the DNA is TGCAGTGCTAGAGGGCGGGGGACCCAAGAGACCCAGTACTTC. J is TRBJ2-5 and V is TRBV20-1, with 7 bases that match TRBD2. The CDR3 runs 14 residues. Germline loops: CDR1 DFQATT, CDR2 SNEGSKA (reference sequence). The J segment lost 1 base and the V segment lost 1 base, leaving 3 bases of the junction unmatched.

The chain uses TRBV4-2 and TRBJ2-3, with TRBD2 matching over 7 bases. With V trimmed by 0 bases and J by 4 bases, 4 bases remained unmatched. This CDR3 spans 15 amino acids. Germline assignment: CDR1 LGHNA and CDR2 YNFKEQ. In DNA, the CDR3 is TGTGCCAGCAGCCAAGATCTGGCGGGGGCAGATACGCAGTATTTT. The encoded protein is CASSQDLAGADTQYF.

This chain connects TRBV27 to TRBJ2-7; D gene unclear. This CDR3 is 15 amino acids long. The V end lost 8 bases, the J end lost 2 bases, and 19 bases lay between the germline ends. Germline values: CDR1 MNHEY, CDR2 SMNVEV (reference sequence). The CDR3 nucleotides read TGTGCCAGCCTGGAGAGGCGGATAGCCCCCTACGAGCAGTACTTC. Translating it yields CASLERRIAPYEQYF.

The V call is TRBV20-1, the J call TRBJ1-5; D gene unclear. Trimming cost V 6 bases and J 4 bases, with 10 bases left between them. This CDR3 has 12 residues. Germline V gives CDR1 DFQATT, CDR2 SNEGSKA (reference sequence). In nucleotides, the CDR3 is TGCAGTGCGGGAGGCCAGAATCAGCCCCAGCATTTT. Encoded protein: CSAGGQNQPQHF.

The DNA of the CDR3 is TGTGCCAGCAGCCCTTCGCCAGGGTCGGGCTACGAGCAGTACTTC. This gives the protein CASSPSPGSGYEQYF. V and J are TRBV9 and TRBJ2-4; maybe TRBD1 (5 bases). The DNA end lines up better with TRBJ2-7; the J call may be wrong. CDR1 and CDR2 from the germline V gene are SGDLS and YYNGEE. The CDR3 contains 15 residues.

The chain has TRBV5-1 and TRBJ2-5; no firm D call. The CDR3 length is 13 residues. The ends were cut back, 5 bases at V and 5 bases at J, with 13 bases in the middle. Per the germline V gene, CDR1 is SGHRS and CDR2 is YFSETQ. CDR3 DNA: TGCGCCAGCAGAGGTCCCCCCTCGGAGACCCAGTACTTC. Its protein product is CASRGPPSETQYF.

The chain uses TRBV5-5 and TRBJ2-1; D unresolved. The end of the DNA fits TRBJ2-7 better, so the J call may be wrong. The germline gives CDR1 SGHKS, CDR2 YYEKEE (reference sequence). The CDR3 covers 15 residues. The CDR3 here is CASSLEWRTYNEQYF. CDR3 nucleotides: TGTGCCAGCAGCTTGGAGTGGCGAACCTACAATGAGCAGTACTTC.

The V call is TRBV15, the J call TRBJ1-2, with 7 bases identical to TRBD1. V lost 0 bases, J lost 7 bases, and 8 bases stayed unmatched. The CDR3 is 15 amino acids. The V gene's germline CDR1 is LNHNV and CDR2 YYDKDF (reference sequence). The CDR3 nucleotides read TGTGCCACCAGCAGAGAGGTGACAGGGCGGATTGGCTACACCTTC. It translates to CATSREVTGRIGYTF.

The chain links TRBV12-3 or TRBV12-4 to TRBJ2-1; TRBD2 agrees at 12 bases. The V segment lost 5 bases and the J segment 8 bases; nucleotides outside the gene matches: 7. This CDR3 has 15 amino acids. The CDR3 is CASSPRTSGNDEQFF. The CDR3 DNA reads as TGTGCCAGCAGTCCGCGGACTAGCGGGAACGATGAGCAGTTCTTC.

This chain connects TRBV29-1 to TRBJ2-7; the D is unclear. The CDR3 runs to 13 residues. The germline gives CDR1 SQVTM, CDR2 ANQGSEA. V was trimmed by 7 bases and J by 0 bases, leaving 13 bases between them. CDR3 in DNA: TGCAGCGCCACCGGGCCACCCTCCTACGAGCAGTACTTC. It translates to CSATGPPSYEQYF.

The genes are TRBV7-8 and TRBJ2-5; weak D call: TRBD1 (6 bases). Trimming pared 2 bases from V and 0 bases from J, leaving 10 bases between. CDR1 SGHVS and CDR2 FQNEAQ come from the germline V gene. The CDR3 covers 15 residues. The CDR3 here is CASSLLRTDQETQYF. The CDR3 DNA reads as TGTGCCAGCAGCTTATTGAGGACAGACCAAGAGACCCAGTACTTC.

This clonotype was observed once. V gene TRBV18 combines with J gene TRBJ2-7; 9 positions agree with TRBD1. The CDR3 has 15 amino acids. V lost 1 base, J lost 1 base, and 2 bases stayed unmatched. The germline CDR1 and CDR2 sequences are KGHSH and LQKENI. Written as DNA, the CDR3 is TGTGCCAGCTCACCACAACAGGGGGCTTCCTACGAGCAGTACTTC. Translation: CASSPQQGASYEQYF.

CDR3 sequence: CATGGARYNEQFF. As DNA, the CDR3 is TGTGCCACCGGGGGGGCTAGATACAATGAGCAGTTCTTC. This chain joins TRBV7-2 and TRBJ2-1; 8 positions agree with TRBD2. The CDR3 spans 13 residues. Germline V lookup: CDR1 SGHTA, CDR2 FQGNSA. V was clipped by 10 bases and J by 4 bases; unmatched bases: 6. Full variable domain (rest looked up from reference TRBV7-2 and TRBJ2-1): GAGVSQSPSNKVTEKGKDVELRCDPISGHTALYWYRQSLGQGLEFLIYFQGNSAPDKSGLPSDRFSAERTGGSVSTLTIQRTQQEDSAVYLCATGGARYNEQFFGPGTRLTVL.

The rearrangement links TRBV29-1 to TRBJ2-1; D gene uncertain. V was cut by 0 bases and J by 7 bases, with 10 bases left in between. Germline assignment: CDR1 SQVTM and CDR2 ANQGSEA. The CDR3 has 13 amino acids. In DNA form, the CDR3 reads TGCAGCGTTGAAGATTGGAGAAGGAATGAGCAGTTCTTC. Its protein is CSVEDWRRNEQFF.

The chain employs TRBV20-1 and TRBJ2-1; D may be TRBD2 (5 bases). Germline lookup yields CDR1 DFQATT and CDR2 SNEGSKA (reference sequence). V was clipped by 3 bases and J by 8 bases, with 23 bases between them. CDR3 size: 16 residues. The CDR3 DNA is TGCAGTGCTAGGCCCTCCTTTGCGCTAGCCACACATGAGCAGTTCTTC. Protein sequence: CSARPSFALATHEQFF.